The 30 T cell receptor beta chains given below trace back to one sample, sequenced in a study of control samples from healthy donors and cancer patients. Using immunoSEQ multiplex PCR, the repertoire was profiled, and TCRdb retains in-frame clones only, with some absent. This sample carries 130,000 or so clones, roughly 94% of them seen once, and the ten largest clones take around 13%. The sample consisted of blood. These receptors were taken from a man aged 35 to 55 in good health.

This chain joins TRBV30 and TRBJ1-1; the D is unclear. CDR1 and CDR2 (germline): GTSNPN, SVGIG (reference sequence). The V end lost 0 bases, the J end lost 0 bases, and 8 bases lay between the germline ends. The CDR3 is made up of 14 amino acids. The CDR3, as DNA: TGTGCCTGGAGTGTTAGGAGACTGAACACTGAAGCTTTCTTT. Residues: CAWSVRRLNTEAFF. Based on the CDR3 plus reference TRBV30 and TRBJ1-1, the full variable domain is SQTIHQWPATLVQPVGSPLSLECTVEGTSNPNLYWYRQAAGRGLQLLFYSVGIGQISSEVPQNLSASRPQDRQFILSSKKLLLSDSGFYLCAWSVRRLNTEAFFGQGTRLTVV.

This chain joins TRBV5-1 and TRBJ1-2; TRBD1 matches at 8 bases. Per germline, CDR1 SGHRS and CDR2 YFSETQ. V lost 4 bases and J lost 12; bases outside the gene matches: 8. This CDR3 region has 12 residues. This CDR3 reads CASSNSDRVNTF. CDR3 nucleotide sequence: TGCGCCAGCAGCAATTCGGACAGGGTAAACACCTTC.

The sample holds one count of this clone. The chain has TRBV2 and TRBJ1-3; 9 bases align to TRBD1. Germline CDR1 SNHLY, CDR2 FYNNEI. V was pared by 4 bases and J by 2 bases, with 9 bases of the junction left unmatched. The CDR3 covers 17 residues. In DNA, the CDR3 is TGTGCCAGCAGTGCTTACGGGACAGGGTCGCCTGGAAACACCATATATTTT. Translation gives CASSAYGTGSPGNTIYF.

This clone was seen a few times. V and J are TRBV3-1 (or the pseudogene TRBV3-2) and TRBJ1-2; unclear D gene. CDR3 length equals 14 residues. Trimming stripped 0 bases from V and 4 bases from J, with 9 bases between. Germline V CDR1 and CDR2: LGHDT, YNNKEL (reference sequence). In nucleotides, the CDR3 is TGTGCCAGCAGCCAAGATACAGCCAGCTATGGCTACACCTTC. Residues: CASSQDTASYGYTF.

The rearrangement joins TRBV6-5 to TRBJ2-1; 7 positions agree with TRBD2. The CDR3 is 14 residues long. Germline CDR1 MNHEY, CDR2 SVGAGI. Germline trimming cut 2 bases from V and 8 bases from J; bases unmatched to any gene: 6. This chain's CDR3 is CASSYGGGSHEQFF. The CDR3 DNA is TGTGCCAGCAGTTACGGGGGGGGGAGTCATGAGCAGTTCTTC.

This clone was seen just once. The rearrangement uses TRBV9 and TRBJ1-1; D is undetermined. Trimming stripped 4 bases from V and 5 bases from J, with 9 bases between. Germline-derived CDR1 and CDR2 are SGDLS and YYNGEE. This CDR3 contains 12 residues. CDR3 sequence reads: CASSKKMTEAFF. The CDR3 coding sequence is TGTGCCAGCAGCAAAAAGATGACTGAAGCTTTCTTT.

Only one count was recorded for this clone. The rearrangement joins TRBV19 to TRBJ2-7; D gene ambiguous. The germline V gene has CDR1 LNHDA and CDR2 SQIVND (reference sequence). V lost 2 bases, J lost 7 bases, and 9 bases lay in between. This CDR3 is built from 12 residues. The CDR3 region is CASSIIGKEQYF. CDR3 sequence (DNA): TGTGCCAGTAGTATAATTGGAAAGGAGCAGTACTTC.

The genes are TRBV10-3 and TRBJ1-1, with unresolved D. There are 12 residues in the CDR3. Trimming cost V 6 bases and J 5 bases, with 10 bases left between them. CDR1 ENHRY and CDR2 SYGVKD come from the germline V gene. The CDR3 nucleotides are TGTGCCATCAGGGAGGCGACTACTGAAGCTTTCTTT. It specifies CAIREATTEAFF.

CDR3 sequence reads: CASKGQGADNEQFF. The CDR3, as DNA: TGTGCCAGCAAGGGACAGGGGGCCGACAATGAGCAGTTCTTC. The chain couples TRBV2 to TRBJ2-1; the match to TRBD1 covers 12 bases. This CDR3 has 14 amino acids. The germline V gene encodes CDR1 SNHLY and CDR2 FYNNEI. The V segment lost 7 bases and the J segment 5 bases; nucleotides outside the gene matches: 3. The whole variable domain, filled in from reference TRBV2 and TRBJ2-1, reads EPEVTQTPSHQVTQMGQEVILRCVPISNHLYFYWYRQILGQKVEFLVSFYNNEISEKSEIFDDQFSVERPDGSNFTLKIRSTKLEDSAMYFCASKGQGADNEQFFGPGTRLTVL.

CDR3 nucleotide sequence: TGTGCCAGAAGCTGCGTAGAAGGGGCGGGCTCCTATAATTCACCCCTCCACTTT. Protein product: CARSCVEGAGSYNSPLHF. The J gene is TRBJ1-6, the V gene TRBV5-3; D is possibly TRBD1 (5 bases). TRBV5-3 is an ORF; its function is uncertain. Trimming shortened V by 3 bases and J by 0 bases, and 16 bases separated the two germline ends. CDR3 size: 18 residues.

The gene calls are TRBV27 and TRBJ2-2; 8 nucleotides align to TRBD2. This CDR3 has 16 amino acids. Per the germline V gene, CDR1 is MNHEY and CDR2 is SMNVEV (reference sequence). V lost 8 bases to trimming and J lost 6 bases; unmatched junction nucleotides: 14. CDR3 sequence (DNA): TGTGCCAGCCGGGGGATTCGGGAGGGCGTAGCCGGGGAGCTGTTTTTT. It translates to CASRGIREGVAGELFF.

V and J are TRBV19 and TRBJ2-7, with TRBD2 identical over 9 bases. CDR3 length: 14 residues. CDR1 and CDR2 from the germline V gene are LNHDA and SQIVND (reference sequence). V trimming: 6 bases; J trimming: 0 bases; junction bases outside the gene matches: 3. The CDR3 is CASSRLADSYEQYF. CDR3 nucleotide sequence: TGTGCCAGTAGCAGACTAGCGGACTCCTACGAGCAGTACTTC.

CDR3 nucleotide sequence: TGTGCCAGCAGTTATGGGACTAGCGAATACGAGCAGTACTTC. Translating it yields CASSYGTSEYEQYF. The chain has TRBV28 and TRBJ2-7; TRBD2 aligns across 10 bases. V shed 4 bases and J 4 bases; nucleotides not matched to a gene: 4. The CDR3 runs to 14 residues. Looked up from germline, CDR1 is MDHEN and CDR2 is SYDVKM.

The count of this clone is one. The CDR3 sequence: CASVRRANQETQYF. The CDR3 DNA reads TGTGCCAGCGTCAGGCGGGCCAACCAAGAGACCCAGTACTTC. The chain couples TRBV2 to TRBJ2-5; D may be TRBD2 (5 bases). The CDR3 sequence is 14 residues long. V lost 8 bases, J lost 0 bases, and 13 bases lay in between. Germline CDR1 and CDR2: SNHLY and FYNNEI.

This chain uses TRBV24-1 with TRBJ1-4; 12 nucleotides align to TRBD1. The CDR3 spans 17 residues. Germline values: CDR1 KGHDR, CDR2 SFDVKD. J lost 5 bases, V lost 3 bases, and 6 bases had no gene match. This CDR3 reads CATSDRGTGGGNEKLFF. The CDR3 DNA is TGTGCCACCAGTGATCGCGGGACAGGGGGCGGCAATGAAAAACTGTTTTTT.

This chain links TRBV6-4 with TRBJ2-6; 7 nucleotides align to TRBD2. Germline V gene data show CDR1 as MRHNA and CDR2 as SNTAGT. With 8 bases clipped from V and 2 bases from J, the junction kept 3 bases outside the gene matches. This CDR3 has 14 amino acids. The CDR3 sequence: CASGREPGANVLTF. The CDR3 DNA reads TGTGCCAGCGGGCGGGAGCCTGGGGCCAACGTCCTGACTTTC.

The CDR3, as DNA: TGTGCCAGCAGCCTGGGGCTGGGCTTTGTGGCTTTCTTT. Translation gives CASSLGLGFVAFF. The J gene is TRBJ1-1, the V gene TRBV7-2, with a weak D call TRBD1 (5 bases). The germline V and J ends were trimmed by 5 bases and 11 bases, with 18 bases remaining between them. Per germline, CDR1 SGHTA and CDR2 FQGNSA. This CDR3 spans 13 amino acids.

This clone has a handful of counts. The V call is TRBV19, the J call TRBJ1-2; tentatively, D is TRBD1 (5 bases). With 6 bases removed from V and 2 bases from J, the gap between germline ends came to 10 bases. This CDR3 region has 13 residues. Germline V CDR1 and CDR2: LNHDA, SQIVND (reference sequence). The CDR3 DNA reads as TGTGCCAGTAGCCCGGGACCAAACTATGGCTACACCTTC. Residues: CASSPGPNYGYTF.

V and J are TRBV4-1 and TRBJ1-1; no clear D. Trimming stripped 1 base from V and 1 base from J, with 1 base between. CDR1 and CDR2 (germline): MGHRA, YSYEKL. The CDR3 covers 12 residues. CDR3 region: CASSQGNTEAFF. The CDR3, as DNA: TGCGCCAGCAGCCAAGGGAACACTGAAGCTTTCTTT.

The gene calls are TRBV5-6 and TRBJ2-5, with 7 bases identical to TRBD1. Trimming removed 2 bases from V and 5 bases from J; junction bases left unmatched: 6. The CDR3 extends over 14 amino acids. Per the germline V gene, CDR1 is SGHDT and CDR2 is YYEEEE. CDR3 region: CASSLRQGGETQYF. CDR3 DNA sequence: TGTGCCAGCAGCTTAAGACAGGGTGGGGAGACCCAGTACTTC.

V and J are TRBV30 and TRBJ1-5; possible D gene TRBD1, 5 bases. Germline-derived CDR1 and CDR2 are GTSNPN and SVGIG (reference sequence). V dropped 0 bases and J dropped 6 bases, with 15 bases sitting between them. The CDR3 is made up of 15 amino acids. This CDR3 reads CAWSVYGGIGQPQHF. The CDR3 coding sequence is TGTGCCTGGAGTGTTTATGGGGGGATCGGTCAGCCCCAGCATTTT.

J is TRBJ2-2 and V is TRBV6-5; TRBD2 might be the D (5 bases). The V gene's germline CDR1 is MNHEY and CDR2 SVGAGI. V lost 7 bases and J 4 bases, leaving 16 bases between the germline ends. The CDR3 runs to 15 residues. The DNA of the CDR3 is TGTGCCAGCACTATAGGGAGATTAAGCACCGGGGAGCTGTTTTTT. It is translated as CASTIGRLSTGELFF.

This chain links TRBV6-5 with TRBJ2-3; possibly TRBD1 for D (6 bases). The ends were cut back, 5 bases at V and 3 bases at J, with 12 bases in the middle. CDR1 MNHEY and CDR2 SVGAGI come from the germline V gene. The CDR3 is 14 amino acids. The chain's CDR3 is CASSIQGGTDTQYF. CDR3 bases: TGTGCCAGCAGTATACAGGGCGGAACAGATACGCAGTATTTT.

V is TRBV9 and J is TRBJ1-6; D possibly corresponds to TRBD1 (5 bases). V lost 6 bases to trimming and J lost 0 bases, with 13 bases between them. Germline V CDR1 and CDR2: SGDLS, YYNGEE. This CDR3 contains 16 residues. In DNA, the CDR3 is TGTGCCAGCACCCGGGACTCGAGCTCCTATAATTCACCCCTCCACTTT. Amino acids: CASTRDSSSYNSPLHF.

The chain uses TRBV2 and TRBJ2-1; 9 nucleotides line up with TRBD2. Trimming at V came to 1 base and at J to 2 bases, leaving 3 bases not matched to a gene. This CDR3 has 16 amino acids. The germline gives CDR1 SNHLY, CDR2 FYNNEI. The CDR3 region is CASSEGGGGAYNEQFF. DNA of the CDR3: TGTGCCAGCAGTGAAGGAGGCGGGGGGGCCTACAATGAGCAGTTCTTC.

The table lists this clone with a count of one. The chain carries TRBV7-2 and TRBJ1-3, with 9 bases matching TRBD1. Germline trimming cut 1 base from V and 3 bases from J; bases unmatched to any gene: 7. The germline V gene has CDR1 SGHTA and CDR2 FQGNSA. The CDR3 extends over 17 amino acids. CDR3 sequence reads: CASSLVGTGMNGNTIYF. The CDR3, as DNA: TGTGCCAGCAGCTTAGTAGGGACAGGGATGAATGGAAACACCATATATTTT.

V and J are TRBV10-3 and TRBJ2-7, with TRBD2 as a possible D gene (5 bases). CDR1 is ENHRY and CDR2 is SYGVKD in the germline V gene. The V end was cut by 4 bases, the J end by 0 bases, with 22 bases between. The CDR3 runs 18 residues. The CDR3 reads CAISGHRTGWRFSYEQYF. For the CDR3, the DNA is TGTGCCATCAGTGGTCATCGTACGGGGTGGCGATTCTCCTACGAGCAGTACTTC.

The CDR3 DNA sequence: TGCGCCAGCAGAGACGGGGTCTCTGGAAACACCATATATTTT. This encodes CASRDGVSGNTIYF. V is TRBV4-1 and J is TRBJ1-3; no clear D. The CDR3 spans 14 residues. Germline V gene lookup returns CDR1 MGHRA and CDR2 YSYEKL. V lost 6 bases to trimming and J lost 0 bases, with 9 bases between them.

V and J are TRBV5-4 and TRBJ2-5; 10 nucleotides line up with TRBD1. V was pared by 3 bases and J by 5 bases, with 16 bases of the junction left unmatched. The CDR3 consists of 18 residues. Germline V gives CDR1 SGHNT, CDR2 YYREEE (reference sequence). The CDR3 is CASSSVIMPGTGVETQYF. The CDR3 coding sequence is TGTGCCAGCAGCTCCGTTATAATGCCCGGGACAGGGGTTGAGACCCAGTACTTC.

This sequence joins TRBV2 and TRBJ1-1, with D unresolved. V lost 1 base and J 11 bases, leaving 17 bases between the germline ends. Germline V gene sequence: CDR1 SNHLY, CDR2 FYNNEI. The CDR3 has 14 amino acids. CDR3 in amino acids: CASSEGLLIGRAFF. The CDR3 nucleotides read TGTGCCAGCAGTGAAGGACTACTCATCGGCAGGGCTTTCTTT.